Each of the 6 T cell receptor beta chains below was sequenced from the same sample in a study of cytomegalovirus exposure and HLA in healthy donors. The PCR employed 60 Vbeta primers together with 13 Jbeta primers. Assay used: immunoSEQ multiplex PCR; TCRdb lists only in-frame clones, some missing. The sample includes approximately 110,000 clones. The sequencing input was PBMCs. These receptors were obtained from a man aged 25-40 years in good health and CMV-seronegative.

The chain is built from TRBV7-2 and TRBJ2-1; D is perhaps TRBD1 (7 bases). Between the trimmed V and J ends, which lost 8 bases and 4 bases, there was a span of 18 bases. Germline V lookup: CDR1 SGHTA, CDR2 FQGNSA. This CDR3 has 15 amino acids. For the CDR3, the DNA is TGTGCCAGCGCCCAGGGGGGACCCGCATACAATGAGCAGTTCTTC. It specifies CASAQGGPAYNEQFF.

The V call is TRBV29-1, the J call TRBJ2-3; D is uncertain. Trimming removed 0 bases from V and 0 bases from J, with 4 bases in between. This CDR3 spans 13 amino acids. CDR1 and CDR2 (germline): SQVTM, ANQGSEA. The CDR3 sequence: CSVEDRSTDTQYF. Written as DNA, the CDR3 is TGCAGCGTTGAAGATCGGAGCACAGATACGCAGTATTTT.

V and J are TRBV4-3 and TRBJ2-7, with TRBD2 as a possible D gene (6 bases). This CDR3 is built from 15 residues. The V gene's germline CDR1 is LGHNA and CDR2 YSLEER. V was clipped by 3 bases and J by 2 bases, with 14 bases between them. The CDR3 DNA reads TGCGCCAGCAGCCAGGAGACTAGTTTGCCCTACGAGCAGTACTTC. It is translated as CASSQETSLPYEQYF.

Concerning this clone: Sequence at one end of the junction differs from germline and may be a read error. The chain links TRBV11-2 to TRBJ2-4; the D gene is possibly TRBD2 (6 bases). CDR1 SGHAT and CDR2 FQNNGV come from the germline V gene. The CDR3 length is 16 residues. For the CDR3, the DNA is TGTGCCAGCAGCCCACGACGCGGGGTGTCCGAAAACATTCAGTACTTT. Its protein is CASSPRRGVSENIQYF.

V is TRBV6-5 and J is TRBJ2-7; TRBD1 matches at 10 bases. The CDR3 runs 15 residues. V gave up 6 bases and J gave up 4 bases; unmatched junction bases: 9. Germline CDR1 and CDR2: MNHEY and SVGAGI. The chain's CDR3 is CASRPTGQGIYEQYF. The CDR3 DNA sequence: TGTGCCAGCAGACCTACGGGACAGGGGATTTACGAGCAGTACTTC.

The chain is built from TRBV19 and TRBJ1-2, with 11 bases fitting TRBD1. V shed 2 bases, J shed 0 bases, and the junction held 8 bases outside the gene matches. CDR3 length: 18 amino acids. CDR1 is LNHDA and CDR2 is SQIVND in the germline V gene (reference sequence). The CDR3 nucleotides read TGTGCCAGTAGTATACCGGGACAGGGGGGACGAGCTAACTATGGCTACACCTTC. Protein sequence: CASSIPGQGGRANYGYTF. Full variable domain (rest looked up from reference TRBV19 and TRBJ1-2): DGGITQSPKYLFRKEGQNVTLSCEQNLNHDAMYWYRQDPGQGLRLIYYSQIVNDFQKGDIAEGYSVSREKKESFPLTVTSAQKNPTAFYLCASSIPGQGGRANYGYTFGSGTRLTVV.